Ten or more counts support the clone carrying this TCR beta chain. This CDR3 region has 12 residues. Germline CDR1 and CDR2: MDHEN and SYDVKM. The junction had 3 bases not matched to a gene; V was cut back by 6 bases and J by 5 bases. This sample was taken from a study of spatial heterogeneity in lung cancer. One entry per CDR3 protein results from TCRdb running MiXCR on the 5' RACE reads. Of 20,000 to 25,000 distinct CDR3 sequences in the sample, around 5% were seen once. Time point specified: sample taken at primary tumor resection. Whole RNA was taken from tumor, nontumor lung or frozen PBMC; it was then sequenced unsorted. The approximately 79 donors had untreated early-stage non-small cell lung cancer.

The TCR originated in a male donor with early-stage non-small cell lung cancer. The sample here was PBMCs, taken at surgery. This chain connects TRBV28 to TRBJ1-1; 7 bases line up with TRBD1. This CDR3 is CASRTGKTEAFF. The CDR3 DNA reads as TGTGCCAGCAGGACAGGGAAAACTGAAGCTTTCTTT.